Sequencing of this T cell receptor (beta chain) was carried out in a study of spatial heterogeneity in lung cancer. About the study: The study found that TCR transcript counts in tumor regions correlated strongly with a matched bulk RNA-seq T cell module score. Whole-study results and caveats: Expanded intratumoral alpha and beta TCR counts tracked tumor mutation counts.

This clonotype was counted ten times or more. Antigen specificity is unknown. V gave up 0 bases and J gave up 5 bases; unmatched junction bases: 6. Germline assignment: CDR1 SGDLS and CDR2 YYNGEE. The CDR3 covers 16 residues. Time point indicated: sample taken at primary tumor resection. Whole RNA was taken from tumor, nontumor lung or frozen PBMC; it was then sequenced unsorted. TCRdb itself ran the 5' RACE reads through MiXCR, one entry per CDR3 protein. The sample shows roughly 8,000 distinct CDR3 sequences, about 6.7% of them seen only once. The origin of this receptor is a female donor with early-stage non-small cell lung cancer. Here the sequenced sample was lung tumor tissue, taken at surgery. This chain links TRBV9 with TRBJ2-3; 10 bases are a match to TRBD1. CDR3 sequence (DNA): TGTGCCAGCAGCGTAGAGGGACAGGGGACAGGAGATACGCAGTATTTT. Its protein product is CASSVEGQGTGDTQYF.